One and the same sample provided the 9 T cell receptor beta chains below, sequenced in a study of tumor-infiltrating lymphocytes in primary liver carcinoma. Total RNA (around 500 ng) served as template for TCR beta cDNA synthesis primed by a constant-region primer. Employing slightly modified ARM-PCR, three nested multiplex PCR rounds were run, and these gave rise to the TCR beta libraries. Each of the first two PCR rounds ran roughly 10 cycles with TRBV1-TRBV30 forward and C-beta reverse primers. TCRdb ran MiXCR on the multiplex PCR reads and lists one entry per CDR3 protein. The table has roughly 80,000 distinct CDR3 sequences, 65% to 75% seen once. The study co-extracted DNA and RNA from around 18-30 mg of unsorted bulk tissue. The sequencing input was tumor-adjacent normal liver tissue. The receptors originated from a man in his forties with primary liver carcinoma and hepatitis B virus infection.

The chain links TRBV9 to TRBJ1-6; D is unresolved. Germline CDR1 is SGDLS and CDR2 is YYNGEE. This CDR3 region has 13 residues. The CDR3 DNA reads TGTGCTATCAGCGTAACGGAAAATTCACCCCTCCACTTT. It encodes CAISVTENSPLHF.

This clonotype was picked up one time. One end of the junction varies from germline; a read error may be responsible. The CDR3 DNA reads TGCGCCAGCAGCCTTATGCTAGCGGGAGGGCCGACAGATAGGCAGTATTTT. Protein sequence: CASSLMLAGGPTDRQYF. The J gene is TRBJ2-3, the V gene TRBV5-1; 12 positions agree with TRBD2. Germline V gene sequence: CDR1 SGHRS, CDR2 YFSETQ. The CDR3 has 17 amino acids.

Note on this clonotype: The CDR3 does not close with the conserved phenylalanine or tryptophan, likely indicating a read error. The chain uses TRBV11-2 and TRBJ2-7; D may be TRBD2 (6 bases). The CDR3 sequence is 13 residues long. Germline CDR1 and CDR2: SGHAT and FQNNGV. V was clipped by 4 bases and J by 6 bases, with 13 bases between them. CDR3 sequence: CASSYGGVSEQYY. Written as DNA, the CDR3 is TGTGCCAGCAGCTACGGAGGGGTTAGCGAGCAGTACTAC.

Points on this clonotype: One end of the junction fails to match germline, which may point to a read error. The V gene is TRBV29-1, the J gene TRBJ1-1, with 9 bases fitting TRBD1. CDR3 length: 11 amino acids. Germline V CDR1 and CDR2: SQVTM, ANQGSEA. The CDR3 DNA follows: TGCAGCGTGGACAGGGGAACTGAAGCTTTCTTC. Amino acids: CSVDRGTEAFF.

The count of this clonotype is one. Possible read error: a much larger clone is one base away. The chain carries TRBV5-1 and TRBJ2-1, with 7 bases that match TRBD2. Trimming cost V 4 bases and J 5 bases; bases outside gene matches: 3. This CDR3 is built from 13 residues. Germline V lookup: CDR1 SGHRS, CDR2 YFSETQ. CDR3 region: CASSVTSHNEQFF. The CDR3 bases are TGCGCCAGCAGCGTGACTAGCCACAATGAGCAGTTCTTC.

As to this clonotype: One base away lies a much larger clone, so this may be a sequencing read error. The chain recombines TRBV7-9 with TRBJ2-1; 7 bases match TRBD2. Germline V gene lookup returns CDR1 SEHNR and CDR2 FQNEAQ (reference sequence). After removal of 8 bases from V and 7 bases from J, the junction contained 8 bases not matched to a gene. The CDR3 has 13 residues. CDR3 region: CASFGGGTNEQFF. In DNA, the CDR3 is TGTGCCAGCTTCGGGGGAGGGACGAATGAGCAGTTCTTC.

About this clonotype: The final CDR3 position lacks the conserved phenylalanine or tryptophan, pointing to a likely read error. This sequence joins TRBV6-5 and TRBJ2-6; D is unclear. The CDR3 sequence is 16 residues long. The germline V gene has CDR1 MNHEY and CDR2 SVGAGI. The CDR3 DNA reads TGTGCCGGCAGCAGGAGCATCTGTTCTGGGGCCAACGTCCTGACTTCC. Translated, it gives CAGSRSICSGANVLTS.

For this clonotype: A read error may account for a junction end that differs from germline. The chain links TRBV28 to TRBJ2-7; 15 bases map to TRBD2. The CDR3 is 19 amino acids. Germline loops: CDR1 MDHEN, CDR2 SYDVKM. Here the CDR3 DNA reads TGTGCCAGCAGTTTTTTCGGACTAGCGGGAGGGCGAATCTCATACGATCAGTATTTC. It codes for CASSFFGLAGGRISYDQYF.

Regarding this clonotype: One end of the junction varies from germline; a read error may be responsible. J is TRBJ2-7 and V is TRBV10-3; 9 bases are a match to TRBD2. The CDR3 is made up of 16 amino acids. Germline V lookup: CDR1 ENHRY, CDR2 SYGVKD. CDR3 region: CVISASSGMKANEQYF. CDR3 nucleotide sequence: TGTGTCATCAGTGCTTCTAGCGGGATGAAGGCCAACGAGCAGTACTTC.